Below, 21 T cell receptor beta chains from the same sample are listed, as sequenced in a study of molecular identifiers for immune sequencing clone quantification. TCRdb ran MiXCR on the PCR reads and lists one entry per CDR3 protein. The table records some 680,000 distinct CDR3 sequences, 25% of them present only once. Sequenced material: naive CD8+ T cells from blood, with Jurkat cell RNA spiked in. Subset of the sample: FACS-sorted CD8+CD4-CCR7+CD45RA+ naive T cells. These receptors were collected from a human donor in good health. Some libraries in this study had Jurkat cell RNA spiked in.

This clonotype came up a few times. This CDR3 is CASSPRTLFGTATTEAFF. Written as DNA, the CDR3 is TGTGCCAGCTCACCACGAACCCTGTTTGGGACCGCTACCACTGAAGCTTTCTTT. The chain is built from TRBV18 and TRBJ1-1; possibly TRBD1 for D (5 bases). Germline V gene sequence: CDR1 KGHSH, CDR2 LQKENI. CDR3 size: 18 residues. V lost 1 base and J lost 4, with 22 bases in between.

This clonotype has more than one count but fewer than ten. CDR3 in amino acids: CASSPGTGGPSSYEQYF. CDR3 in DNA: TGCGCCAGCAGCCCCGGGACAGGGGGCCCGAGCTCCTACGAGCAGTACTTC. This chain connects TRBV5-1 to TRBJ2-7, with 12 bases lining up with TRBD1. This CDR3 is built from 17 residues. The J segment lost 0 bases and the V segment lost 4 bases, leaving 8 bases of the junction unmatched. Germline CDR1 reads SGHRS; CDR2 reads YFSETQ. Filled out from reference TRBV5-1 and TRBJ2-7, the complete variable domain reads KAGVTQTPRYLIKTRGQQVTLSCSPISGHRSVSWYQQTPGQGLQFLFEYFSETQRNKGNFPGRFSGRQFSNSRSEMNVSTLELGDSALYLCASSPGTGGPSSYEQYFGPGTRLTVT.

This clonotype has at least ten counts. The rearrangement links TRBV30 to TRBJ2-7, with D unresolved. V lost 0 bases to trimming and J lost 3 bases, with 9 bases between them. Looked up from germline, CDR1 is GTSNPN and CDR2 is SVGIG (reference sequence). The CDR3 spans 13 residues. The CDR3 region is CAWSVLGHYEQYF. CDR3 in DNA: TGTGCCTGGAGTGTACTCGGTCACTACGAGCAGTACTTC.

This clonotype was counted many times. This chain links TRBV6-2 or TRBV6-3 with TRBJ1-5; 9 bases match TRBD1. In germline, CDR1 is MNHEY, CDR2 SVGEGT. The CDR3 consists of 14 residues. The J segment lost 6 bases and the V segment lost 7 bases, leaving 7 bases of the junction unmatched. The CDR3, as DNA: TGTGCCAGCAACTACCAGACAGGGGGTCAGCCCCAGCATTTT. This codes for CASNYQTGGQPQHF.

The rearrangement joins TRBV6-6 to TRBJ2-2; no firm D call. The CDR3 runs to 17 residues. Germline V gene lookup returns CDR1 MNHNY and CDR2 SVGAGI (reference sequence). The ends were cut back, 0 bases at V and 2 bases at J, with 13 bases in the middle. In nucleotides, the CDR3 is TGTGCCAGCAGTTACTCGTTTGGGCCATCTAACACCGGGGAGCTGTTTTTT. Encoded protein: CASSYSFGPSNTGELFF.

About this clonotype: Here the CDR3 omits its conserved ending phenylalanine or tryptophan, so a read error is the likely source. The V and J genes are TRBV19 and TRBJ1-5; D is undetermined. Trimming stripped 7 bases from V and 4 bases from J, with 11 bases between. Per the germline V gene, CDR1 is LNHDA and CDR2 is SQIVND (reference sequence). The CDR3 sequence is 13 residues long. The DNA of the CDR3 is TGTGCCAGTACCATGACCCTAAATCAGCCCCAGCATTGT. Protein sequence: CASTMTLNQPQHC.

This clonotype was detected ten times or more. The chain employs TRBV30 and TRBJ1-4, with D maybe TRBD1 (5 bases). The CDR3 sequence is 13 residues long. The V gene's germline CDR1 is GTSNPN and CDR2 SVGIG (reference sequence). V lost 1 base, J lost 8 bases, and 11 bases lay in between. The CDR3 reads CAWSGGVGEKLFF. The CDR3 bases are TGTGCCTGGAGTGGAGGGGTGGGCGAAAAACTGTTTTTT.

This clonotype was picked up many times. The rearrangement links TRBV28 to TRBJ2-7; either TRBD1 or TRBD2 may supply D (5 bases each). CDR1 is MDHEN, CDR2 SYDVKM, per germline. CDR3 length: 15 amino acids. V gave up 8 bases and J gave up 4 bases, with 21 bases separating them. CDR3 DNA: TGTGCCAGCCGAATGCGCCGGGGCCAACCGTACGAGCAGTACTTC. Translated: CASRMRRGQPYEQYF.

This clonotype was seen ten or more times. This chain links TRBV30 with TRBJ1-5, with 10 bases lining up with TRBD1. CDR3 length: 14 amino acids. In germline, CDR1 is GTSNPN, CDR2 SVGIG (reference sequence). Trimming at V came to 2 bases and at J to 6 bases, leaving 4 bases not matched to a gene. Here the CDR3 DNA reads TGTGCCTGGAGTCCCGACAGGGGGCTTCAGCCCCAGCATTTT. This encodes CAWSPDRGLQPQHF.

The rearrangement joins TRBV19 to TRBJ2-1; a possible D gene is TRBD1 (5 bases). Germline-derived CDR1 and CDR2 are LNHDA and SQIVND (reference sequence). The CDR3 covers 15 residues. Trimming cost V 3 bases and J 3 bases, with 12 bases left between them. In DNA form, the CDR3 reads TGTGCCAGTAGTATCGAACAGGACCTCTACAATGAGCAGTTCTTC. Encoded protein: CASSIEQDLYNEQFF.

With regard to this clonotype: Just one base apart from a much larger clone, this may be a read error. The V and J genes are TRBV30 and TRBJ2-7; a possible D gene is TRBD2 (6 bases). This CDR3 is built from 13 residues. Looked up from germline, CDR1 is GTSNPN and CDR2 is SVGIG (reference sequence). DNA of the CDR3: TGTGCCTGGAGTTCCGGGGGTGCTTACGAGCGGTACTTC. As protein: CAWSSGGAYERYF.

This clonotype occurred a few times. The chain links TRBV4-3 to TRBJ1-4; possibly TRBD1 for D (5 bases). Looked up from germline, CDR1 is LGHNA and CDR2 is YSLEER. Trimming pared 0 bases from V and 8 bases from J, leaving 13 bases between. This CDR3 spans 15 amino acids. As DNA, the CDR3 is TGCGCCAGCAGCCAAGACAGGGACGCTATCGAAAAACTGTTTTTT. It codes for CASSQDRDAIEKLFF.

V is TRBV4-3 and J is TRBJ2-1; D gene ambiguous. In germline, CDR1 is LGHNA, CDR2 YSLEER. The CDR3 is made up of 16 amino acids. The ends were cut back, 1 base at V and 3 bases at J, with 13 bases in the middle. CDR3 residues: CASSQALVEVYNEQFF. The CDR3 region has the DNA TGCGCCAGCAGCCAAGCGTTGGTAGAAGTCTACAATGAGCAGTTCTTC.

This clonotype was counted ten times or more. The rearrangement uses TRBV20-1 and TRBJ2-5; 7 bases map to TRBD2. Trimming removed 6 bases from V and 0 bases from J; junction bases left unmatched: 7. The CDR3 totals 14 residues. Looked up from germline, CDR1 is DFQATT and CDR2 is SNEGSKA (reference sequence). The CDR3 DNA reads TGCAGTGCCCGCACTAGCGTGTACCAAGAGACCCAGTACTTC. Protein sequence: CSARTSVYQETQYF.

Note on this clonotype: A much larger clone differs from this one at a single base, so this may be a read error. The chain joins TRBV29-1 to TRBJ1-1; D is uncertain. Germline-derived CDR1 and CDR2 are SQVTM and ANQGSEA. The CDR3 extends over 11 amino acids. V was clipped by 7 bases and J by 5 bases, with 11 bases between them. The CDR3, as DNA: TGCAGCGCGTGGCAGGTTACTGAAGCTTTCTTT. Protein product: CSAWQVTEAFF.

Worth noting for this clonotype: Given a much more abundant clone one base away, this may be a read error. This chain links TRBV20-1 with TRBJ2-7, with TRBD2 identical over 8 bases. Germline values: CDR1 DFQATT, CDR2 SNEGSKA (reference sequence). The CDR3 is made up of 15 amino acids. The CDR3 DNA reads TGCAGTACTAGAGAGTCGACTAGCGCTTCCTACGAGCAGTACTTC. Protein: CSTRESTSASYEQYF.

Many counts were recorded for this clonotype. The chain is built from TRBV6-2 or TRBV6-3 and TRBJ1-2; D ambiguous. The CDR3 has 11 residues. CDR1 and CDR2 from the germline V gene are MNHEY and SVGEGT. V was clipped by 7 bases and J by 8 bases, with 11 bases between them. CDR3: CASTRGWGYTF. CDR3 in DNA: TGTGCCAGCACCCGTGGTTGGGGCTACACCTTC.

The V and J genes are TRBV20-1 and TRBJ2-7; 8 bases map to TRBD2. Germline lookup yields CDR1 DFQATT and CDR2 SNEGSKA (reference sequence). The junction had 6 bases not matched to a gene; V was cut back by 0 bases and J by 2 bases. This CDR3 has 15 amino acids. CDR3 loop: CSARDGGSGTYEQYF. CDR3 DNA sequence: TGCAGTGCTAGAGATGGTGGTAGCGGGACCTACGAGCAGTACTTC.

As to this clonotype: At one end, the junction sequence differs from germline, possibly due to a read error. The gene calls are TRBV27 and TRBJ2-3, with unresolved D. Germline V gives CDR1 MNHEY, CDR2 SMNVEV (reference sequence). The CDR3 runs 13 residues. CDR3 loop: CAGSLGGTDTQYF. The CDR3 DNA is TGTGCCGGCAGTTTGGGCGGCACAGATACGCAGTATTTT.

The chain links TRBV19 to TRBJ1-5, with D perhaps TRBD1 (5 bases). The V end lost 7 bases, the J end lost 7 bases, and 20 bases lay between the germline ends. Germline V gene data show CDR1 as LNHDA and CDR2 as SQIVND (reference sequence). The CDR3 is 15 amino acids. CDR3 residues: CASIELPGSGQPQHF. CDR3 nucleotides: TGTGCCAGTATCGAACTCCCAGGGTCTGGCCAGCCCCAGCATTTT.

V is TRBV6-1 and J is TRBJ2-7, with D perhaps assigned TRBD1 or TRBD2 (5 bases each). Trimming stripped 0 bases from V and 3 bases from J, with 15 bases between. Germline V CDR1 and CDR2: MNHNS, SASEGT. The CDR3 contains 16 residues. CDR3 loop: CASSEALGGGLYEQYF. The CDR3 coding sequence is TGTGCCAGCAGTGAAGCCCTCGGTGGGGGTCTCTACGAGCAGTACTTC.